The rows below give T cell receptor beta chains drawn from one sample of a study of identical twins. TCRdb ran MiXCR on the 5' RACE reads and lists one entry per CDR3 protein. The repertoire includes 700,000 or so distinct CDR3 sequences, 21% of them detected once, and 4.3% sits in the top ten. Separately, the same data were catalogued under a study of T cells expressing NK-cell markers.

Sequenced input: PBMCs. All receptors derive from a woman under 30 in good health. Both conserved end residues are part of each CDR3. The order of the fields is J gene, clone size, V gene, D gene, CDR3 DNA, CDR3 protein. A D gene is named only where the DNA matches it firmly. Expanded clones get a size class; other rows say once, few or many, or leave the size out.

TRBJ2-2	-	TRBV20-1	-	TGCAGTGCGTTAGCGGGGGAGCTGTTTTTT	CSALAGELFF
TRBJ2-7	-	TRBV20-1	TRBD1	TGCAGTGCTTTCGACAGGGGGCTCTACGAGCAGTACTTC	CSAFDRGLYEQYF
TRBJ2-2	many	TRBV7-2	TRBD1	TGTGCCAGCAGCTACGCCCGGGACAGGGGGCTGGCCGGGGAGCTGTTTTTT	CASSYARDRGLAGELFF
TRBJ2-3	-	TRBV29-1	-	TGCAGCGCGACCGTCGGGGTCAGTTATACGCAGTATTTT	CSATVGVSYTQYF
TRBJ2-7	few	TRBV12-3/TRBV12-4	TRBD1	TGTGCCAGTGGACAGGGCCCCTACGAGCAGTACTTC	CASGQGPYEQYF
TRBJ2-2	-	TRBV7-9	TRBD1	TGTGCCAGCAGCCCCGGGACAGGGTACGGCGGGGAGCTGTTTTTT	CASSPGTGYGGELFF
TRBJ1-4	many	TRBV10-3	-	TGTGCCATCAGTGCGGGGGCAACTAATGAAAAACTGTTTTTT	CAISAGATNEKLFF
TRBJ1-2	many	TRBV20-1	TRBD1	TGCAGTGCTAGAGATTCTAAAAGCCGACAGGGTGACAAATATGGCTACACCTTC	CSARDSKSRQGDKYGYTF
TRBJ2-7	-	TRBV5-1	TRBD2	TGCGCCAGCAGCAAGCCGAGACTAGCGGTGGACTACGAGCAGTACTTC	CASSKPRLAVDYEQYF
TRBJ1-1	few	TRBV12-3/TRBV12-4	-	TGTGCCAGCAGTTTAGGGGTTGAGGTCACTGAAGCTTTCTTT	CASSLGVEVTEAFF
TRBJ2-3	few	TRBV6-5	TRBD2	TGTGCCAGCAGTTACTTTCGGGGGGGCACAGATACGCAGTATTTT	CASSYFRGGTDTQYF
TRBJ1-1	-	TRBV5-6	TRBD1	TGTGCCAGCAGCGGAAACAGGGGTCACACTGAAGCTTTCTTT	CASSGNRGHTEAFF
TRBJ2-7	few	TRBV20-1	-	TGCAGTGCTAGAGATATGGTCTACGAGCAGTACTTC	CSARDMVYEQYF
TRBJ2-5	many	TRBV5-5	TRBD2	TGTGCCAGCAGCAGTACTAGCGGGAAAGAGACCCAGTACTTC	CASSSTSGKETQYF
TRBJ2-1	-	TRBV12-3/TRBV12-4	-	TGTGCCAGCAGTTTTGGGTTAGTTAATGAGCAGTTCTTC	CASSFGLVNEQFF
TRBJ1-1	-	TRBV29-1	TRBD1	TGCAGCGTCTCCGGGACAGATAACACTGAAGCTTTCTTT	CSVSGTDNTEAFF
TRBJ2-1	many	TRBV12-3/TRBV12-4	-	TGTGCCAGCGGGCAGGGCGATGAGCAGTTCTTC	CASGQGDEQFF
TRBJ2-7	-	TRBV20-1	-	TGCAGTGCTGGCCGGGGGAATCTATACGAGCAGTACTTC	CSAGRGNLYEQYF
TRBJ2-1	-	TRBV9	-	TGTGCCAGCAGCGCGGCCGGGACTCGAAACTACAATGAGCAGTTCTTC	CASSAAGTRNYNEQFF
TRBJ2-5	-	TRBV10-3	-	TGTGCCATCAGTACCAAAACCGGGACCTCGCAAGAGACCCAGTACTTC	CAISTKTGTSQETQYF
TRBJ2-3	few	TRBV6-5	TRBD2	TGTGCCAGCAGTTACCCACAGCTAGCGGGAGTCTATAGCACAGATACGCAGTATTTT	CASSYPQLAGVYSTDTQYF
TRBJ1-1	-	TRBV27	TRBD1	TGTGCCAGCAGTTTAATAAGGGGGCCCCTGAACACTGAAGCTTTCTTT	CASSLIRGPLNTEAFF
TRBJ2-3	few	TRBV5-1	-	TGCGCCAGCAGCTTGGGACAGTTCGACACGCAGTATTTT	CASSLGQFDTQYF
TRBJ2-1	-	TRBV20-1	TRBD2	TGCAGTGCCCCCCTCGGAGCGGGAGCCGGGGAGCAGTTCTTC	CSAPLGAGAGEQFF
TRBJ2-7	many	TRBV4-3	-	TGCGCCCACAGGGTCTTCGAGCAGTACTTC	CAHRVFEQYF
TRBJ2-7	many	TRBV29-1	-	TGCAGCGTTGAAGGGACGGAGCCTTACGAGCAGTACTTC	CSVEGTEPYEQYF
TRBJ1-2	-	TRBV25-1	-	TGTGCCAGCAGTGAAGGATCCAGCTGGGGCTACACCTTC	CASSEGSSWGYTF